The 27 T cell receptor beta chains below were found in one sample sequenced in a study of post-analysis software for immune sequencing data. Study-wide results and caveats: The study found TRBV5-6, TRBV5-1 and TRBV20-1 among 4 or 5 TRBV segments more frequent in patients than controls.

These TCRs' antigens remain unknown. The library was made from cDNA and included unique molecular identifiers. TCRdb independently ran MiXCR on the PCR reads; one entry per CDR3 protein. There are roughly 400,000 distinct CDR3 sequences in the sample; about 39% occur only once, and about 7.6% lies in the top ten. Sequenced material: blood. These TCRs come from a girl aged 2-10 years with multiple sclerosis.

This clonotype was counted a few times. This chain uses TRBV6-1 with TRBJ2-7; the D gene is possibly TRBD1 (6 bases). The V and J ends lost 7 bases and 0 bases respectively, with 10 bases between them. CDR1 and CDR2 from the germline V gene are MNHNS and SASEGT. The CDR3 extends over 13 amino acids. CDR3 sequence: CASNDRISYEQYF. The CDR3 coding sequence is TGTGCCAGCAATGACAGGATCTCCTACGAGCAGTACTTC.

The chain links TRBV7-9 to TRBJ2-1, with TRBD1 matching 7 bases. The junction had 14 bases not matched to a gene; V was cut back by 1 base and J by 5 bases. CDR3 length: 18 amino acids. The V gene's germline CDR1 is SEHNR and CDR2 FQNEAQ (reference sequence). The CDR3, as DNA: TGTGCCAGCAGCTTAGTAGCGATTGGGAGACAGGGTAACAATGAGCAGTTCTTC. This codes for CASSLVAIGRQGNNEQFF.

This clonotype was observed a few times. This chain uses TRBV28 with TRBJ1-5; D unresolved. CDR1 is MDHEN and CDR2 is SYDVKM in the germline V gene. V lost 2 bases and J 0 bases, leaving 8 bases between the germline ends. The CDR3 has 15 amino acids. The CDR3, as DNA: TGTGCCAGCAGTTTAACCAGGTATAGCAATCAGCCCCAGCATTTT. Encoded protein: CASSLTRYSNQPQHF.

CDR3 DNA sequence: TGTGCCAGCAGCCCCCGGACAGCCTCCTACAATGAGCAGTTCTTC. Protein: CASSPRTASYNEQFF. The chain combines TRBV7-9 with TRBJ2-1, with a possible D match to TRBD1 (6 bases). Looked up from germline, CDR1 is SEHNR and CDR2 is FQNEAQ (reference sequence). Trimming removed 5 bases at V and 0 bases at J, with 11 bases between. This CDR3 has 15 amino acids.

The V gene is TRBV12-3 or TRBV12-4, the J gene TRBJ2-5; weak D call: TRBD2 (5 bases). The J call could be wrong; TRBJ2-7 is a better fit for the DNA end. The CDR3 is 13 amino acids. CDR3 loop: CASSTRRGYEQYF. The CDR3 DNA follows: TGTGCCAGCAGTACCCGGCGAGGGTACGAGCAGTACTTC.

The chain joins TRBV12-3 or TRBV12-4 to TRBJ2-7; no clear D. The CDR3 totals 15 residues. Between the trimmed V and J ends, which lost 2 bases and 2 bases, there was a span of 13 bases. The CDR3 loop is CASSLSPTGAYEQYF. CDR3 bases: TGTGCCAGCAGTTTATCCCCCACTGGGGCCTACGAGCAGTACTTC.

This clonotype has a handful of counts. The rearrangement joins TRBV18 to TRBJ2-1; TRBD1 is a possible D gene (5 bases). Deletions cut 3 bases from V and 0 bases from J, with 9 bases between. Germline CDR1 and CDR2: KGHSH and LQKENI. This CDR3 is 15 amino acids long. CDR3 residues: CASSPNQGSYNEQFF. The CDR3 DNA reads TGTGCCAGCTCACCCAACCAGGGCTCCTACAATGAGCAGTTCTTC.

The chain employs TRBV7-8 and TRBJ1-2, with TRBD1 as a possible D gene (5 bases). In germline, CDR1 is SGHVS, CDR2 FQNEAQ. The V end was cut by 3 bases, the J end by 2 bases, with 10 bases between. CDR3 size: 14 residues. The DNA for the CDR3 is TGTGCCAGCAGCTTCCGGGGCGCGAACTATGGCTACACCTTC. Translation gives CASSFRGANYGYTF.

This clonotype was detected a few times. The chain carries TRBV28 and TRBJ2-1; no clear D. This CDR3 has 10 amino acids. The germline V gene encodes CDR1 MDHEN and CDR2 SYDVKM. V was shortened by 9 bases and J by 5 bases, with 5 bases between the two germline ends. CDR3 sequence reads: CASKNNEQFF. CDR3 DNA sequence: TGTGCCAGTAAGAACAATGAGCAGTTCTTC.

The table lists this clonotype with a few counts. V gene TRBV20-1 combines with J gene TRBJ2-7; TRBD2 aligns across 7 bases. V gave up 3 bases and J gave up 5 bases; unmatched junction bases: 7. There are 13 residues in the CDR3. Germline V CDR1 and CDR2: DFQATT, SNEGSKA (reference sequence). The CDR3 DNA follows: TGCAGTGCTAGTGAGGGAGGGTCCGACGAGCAGTACTTC. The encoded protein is CSASEGGSDEQYF.

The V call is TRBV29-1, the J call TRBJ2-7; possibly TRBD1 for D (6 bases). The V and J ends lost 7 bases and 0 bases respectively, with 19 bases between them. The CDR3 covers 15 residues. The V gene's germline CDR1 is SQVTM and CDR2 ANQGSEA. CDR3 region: CSAPPEDSDSYEQYF. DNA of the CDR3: TGCAGCGCTCCCCCAGAGGACAGTGACTCCTACGAGCAGTACTTC.

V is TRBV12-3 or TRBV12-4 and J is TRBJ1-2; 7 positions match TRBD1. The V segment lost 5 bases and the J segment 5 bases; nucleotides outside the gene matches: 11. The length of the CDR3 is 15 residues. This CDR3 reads CASSLTLSGGYGYTF. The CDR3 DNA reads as TGTGCCAGCAGTCTCACCCTTTCAGGGGGATATGGCTACACCTTC.

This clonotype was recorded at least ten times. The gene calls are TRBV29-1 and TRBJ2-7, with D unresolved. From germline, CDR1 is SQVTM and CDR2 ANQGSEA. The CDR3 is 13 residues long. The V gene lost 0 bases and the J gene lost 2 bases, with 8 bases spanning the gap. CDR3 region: CSVEDTTTYEQYF. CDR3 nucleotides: TGCAGCGTTGAAGACACAACCACCTACGAGCAGTACTTC.

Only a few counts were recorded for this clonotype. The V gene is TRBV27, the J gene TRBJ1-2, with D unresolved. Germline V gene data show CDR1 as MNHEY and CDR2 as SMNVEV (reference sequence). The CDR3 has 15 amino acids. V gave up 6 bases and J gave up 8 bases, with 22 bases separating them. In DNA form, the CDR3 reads TGTGCCAGCAGCCCAAGGCGGGGTAATTGGCACGGCTACACCTTC. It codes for CASSPRRGNWHGYTF.

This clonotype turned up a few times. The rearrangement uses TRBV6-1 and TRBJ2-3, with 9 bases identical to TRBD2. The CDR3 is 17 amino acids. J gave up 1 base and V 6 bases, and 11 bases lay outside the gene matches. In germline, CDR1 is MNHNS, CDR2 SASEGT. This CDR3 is CASSQNSLAGGTDTQYF. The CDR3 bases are TGTGCCAGCAGCCAAAATAGTTTAGCGGGGGGCACAGATACGCAGTATTTT.

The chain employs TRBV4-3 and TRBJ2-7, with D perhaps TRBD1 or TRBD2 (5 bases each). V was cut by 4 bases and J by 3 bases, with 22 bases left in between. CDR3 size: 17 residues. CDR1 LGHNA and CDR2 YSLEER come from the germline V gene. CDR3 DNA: TGCGCCAGCAGCCTCTCAGGGTGGGGGAATAAGAACTACGAGCAGTACTTC. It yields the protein CASSLSGWGNKNYEQYF.

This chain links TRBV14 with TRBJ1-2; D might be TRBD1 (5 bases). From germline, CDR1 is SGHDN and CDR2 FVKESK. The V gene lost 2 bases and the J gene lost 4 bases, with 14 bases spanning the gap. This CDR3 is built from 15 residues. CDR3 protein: CASSQYGASGYGYTF. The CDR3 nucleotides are TGTGCCAGCAGCCAATACGGGGCTTCGGGCTATGGCTACACCTTC. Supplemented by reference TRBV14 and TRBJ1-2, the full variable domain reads EAGVTQFPSHSVIEKGQTVTLRCDPISGHDNLYWYRRVMGKEIKFLLHFVKESKQDESGMPNNRFLAERTGGTYSTLKVQPAELEDSGVYFCASSQYGASGYGYTFGSGTRLTVV.

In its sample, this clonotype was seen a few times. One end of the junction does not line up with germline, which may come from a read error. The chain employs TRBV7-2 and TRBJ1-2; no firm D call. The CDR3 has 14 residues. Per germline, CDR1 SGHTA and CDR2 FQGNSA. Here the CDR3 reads CASNPPPTNYGYTF. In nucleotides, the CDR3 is TGCGCCAGCAACCCTCCCCCCACTAACTATGGCTACACCTTC.

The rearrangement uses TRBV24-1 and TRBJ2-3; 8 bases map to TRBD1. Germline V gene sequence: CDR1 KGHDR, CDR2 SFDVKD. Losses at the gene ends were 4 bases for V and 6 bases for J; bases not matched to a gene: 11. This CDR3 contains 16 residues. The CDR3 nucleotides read TGTGCCACCAGTGACCGATACCAGGGGGCAGGTGATACGCAGTATTTT. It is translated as CATSDRYQGAGDTQYF.

The CDR3 DNA reads TGTGCCAGCAGCTTAGATAGCGCCTCCTACGAGCAGTACTTC. Its translation: CASSLDSASYEQYF. This sequence joins TRBV7-2 and TRBJ2-7, with a tentative D call TRBD2 (5 bases). Per germline, CDR1 SGHTA and CDR2 FQGNSA. V shed 1 base and J shed 0 bases, with 7 bases lying between them. The CDR3 consists of 14 residues.

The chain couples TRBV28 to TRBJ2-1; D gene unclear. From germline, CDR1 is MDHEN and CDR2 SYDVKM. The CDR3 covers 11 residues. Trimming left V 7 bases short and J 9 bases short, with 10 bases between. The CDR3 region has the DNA TGTGCCAGCAATAGTGTGCCTGAGCAGTTCTTC. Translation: CASNSVPEQFF.

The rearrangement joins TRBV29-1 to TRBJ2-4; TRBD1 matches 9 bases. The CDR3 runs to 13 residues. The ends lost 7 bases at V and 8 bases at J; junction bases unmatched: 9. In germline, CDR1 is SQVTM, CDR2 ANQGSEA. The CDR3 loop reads CSARTGECDIQYF. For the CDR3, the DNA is TGCAGCGCCCGGACAGGGGAGTGTGACATTCAGTACTTC. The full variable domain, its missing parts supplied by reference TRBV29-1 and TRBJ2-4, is SAVISQKPSRDICQRGTSLTIQCQVDSQVTMMFWYRQQPGQSLTLIATANQGSEATYESGFVIDKFPISRPNLTFSTLTVSNMSPEDSSIYLCSARTGECDIQYFGAGTRLSVL.

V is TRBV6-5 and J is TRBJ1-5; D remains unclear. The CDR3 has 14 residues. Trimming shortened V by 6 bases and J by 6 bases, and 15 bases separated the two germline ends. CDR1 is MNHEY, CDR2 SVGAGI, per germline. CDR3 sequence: CASRPDVWGQPQHF. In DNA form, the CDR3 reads TGTGCCAGCAGGCCGGACGTGTGGGGTCAGCCCCAGCATTTT.

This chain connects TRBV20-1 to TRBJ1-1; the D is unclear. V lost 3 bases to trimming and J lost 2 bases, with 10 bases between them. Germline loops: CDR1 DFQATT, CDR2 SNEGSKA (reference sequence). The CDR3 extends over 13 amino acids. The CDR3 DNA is TGCAGTGCTAGCCTTACAGAAAACACTGAAGCTTTCTTT. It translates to CSASLTENTEAFF.

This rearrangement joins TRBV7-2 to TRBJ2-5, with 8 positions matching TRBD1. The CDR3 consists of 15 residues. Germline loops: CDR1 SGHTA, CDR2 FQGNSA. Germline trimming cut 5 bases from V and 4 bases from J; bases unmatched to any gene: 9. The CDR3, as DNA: TGTGCCAGCAGCACCCACGGACAGGGAGGAGAGACCCAGTACTTC. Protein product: CASSTHGQGGETQYF.

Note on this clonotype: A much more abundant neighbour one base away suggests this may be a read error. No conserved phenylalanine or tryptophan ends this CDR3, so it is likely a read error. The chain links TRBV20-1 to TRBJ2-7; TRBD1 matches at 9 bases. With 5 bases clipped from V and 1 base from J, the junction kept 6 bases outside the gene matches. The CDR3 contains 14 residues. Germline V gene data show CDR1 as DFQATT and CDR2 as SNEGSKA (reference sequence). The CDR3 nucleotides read TGCAGTGCTGGCGGGGACAGGGAGTCCTACGAGCAGTACTGC. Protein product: CSAGGDRESYEQYC.

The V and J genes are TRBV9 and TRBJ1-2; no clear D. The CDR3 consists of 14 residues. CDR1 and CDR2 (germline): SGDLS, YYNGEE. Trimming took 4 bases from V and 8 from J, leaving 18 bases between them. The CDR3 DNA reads TGTGCCAGCAGCCCACGTAGAGGGAGTGGCGGCTACACCTTC. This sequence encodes CASSPRRGSGGYTF.